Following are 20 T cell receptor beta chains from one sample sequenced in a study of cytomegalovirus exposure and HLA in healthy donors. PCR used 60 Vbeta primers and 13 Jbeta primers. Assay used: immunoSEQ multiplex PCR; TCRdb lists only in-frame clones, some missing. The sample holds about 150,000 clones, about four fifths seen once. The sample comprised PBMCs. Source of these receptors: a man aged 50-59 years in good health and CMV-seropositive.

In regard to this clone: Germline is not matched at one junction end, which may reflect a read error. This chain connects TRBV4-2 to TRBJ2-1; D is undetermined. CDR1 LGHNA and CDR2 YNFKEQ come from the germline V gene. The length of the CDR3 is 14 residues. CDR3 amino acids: CASSQAAAYDEQFF. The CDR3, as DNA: TGTGCCAGCAGCCAGGCGGCAGCCTACGATGAGCAGTTCTTC.

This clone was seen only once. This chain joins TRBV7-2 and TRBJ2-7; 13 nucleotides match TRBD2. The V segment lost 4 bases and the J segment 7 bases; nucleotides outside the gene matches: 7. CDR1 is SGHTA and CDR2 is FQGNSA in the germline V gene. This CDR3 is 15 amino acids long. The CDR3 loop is CASSSRTSGSREQYF. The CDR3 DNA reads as TGTGCCAGCAGCTCCCGGACTAGCGGGAGCCGGGAGCAGTACTTC.

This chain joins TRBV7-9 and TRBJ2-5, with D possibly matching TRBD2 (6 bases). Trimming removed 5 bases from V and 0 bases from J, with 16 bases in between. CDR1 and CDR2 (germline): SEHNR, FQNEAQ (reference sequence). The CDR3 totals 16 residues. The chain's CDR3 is CASSLLGGPDQETQYF. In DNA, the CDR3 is TGTGCCAGCAGCCTCCTGGGGGGTCCGGACCAAGAGACCCAGTACTTC.

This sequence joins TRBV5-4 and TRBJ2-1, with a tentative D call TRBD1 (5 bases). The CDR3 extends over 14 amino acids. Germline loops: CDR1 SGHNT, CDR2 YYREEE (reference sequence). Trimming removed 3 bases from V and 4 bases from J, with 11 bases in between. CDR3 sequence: CASSSSTEYNEQFF. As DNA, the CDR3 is TGTGCCAGCAGCTCGTCGACAGAGTACAATGAGCAGTTCTTC.

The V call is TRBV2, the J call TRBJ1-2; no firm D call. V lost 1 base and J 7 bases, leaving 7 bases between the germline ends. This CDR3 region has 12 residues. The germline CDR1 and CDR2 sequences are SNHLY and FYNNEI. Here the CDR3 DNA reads TGTGCCAGCAGTGAAGGGTACGGTGGCTACACCTTC. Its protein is CASSEGYGGYTF. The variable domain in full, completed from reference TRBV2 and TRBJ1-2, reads EPEVTQTPSHQVTQMGQEVILRCVPISNHLYFYWYRQILGQKVEFLVSFYNNEISEKSEIFDDQFSVERPDGSNFTLKIRSTKLEDSAMYFCASSEGYGGYTFGSGTRLTVV.

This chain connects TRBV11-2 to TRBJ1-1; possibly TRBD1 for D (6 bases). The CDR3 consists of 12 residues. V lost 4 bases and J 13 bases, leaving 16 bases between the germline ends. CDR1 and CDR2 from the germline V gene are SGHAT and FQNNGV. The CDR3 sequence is CASSSDSLKLFF. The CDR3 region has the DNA TGTGCCAGCAGCTCGGACAGTTTGAAGCTTTTCTTT.

The CDR3 nucleotides read TGTGCCAGCAGCAAATATCCGGGGATGGGGGGAGGGCCGACGTACGAGCAGTACTTC. This gives the protein CASSKYPGMGGGPTYEQYF. The chain recombines TRBV21-1 with TRBJ2-7; no DNA check was done on the table's D call, TRBD2. TRBV21-1 is labeled a pseudogene. CDR3 length: 19 amino acids.

The CDR3 reads CASSPGQYSNQPQHF. CDR3 in DNA: TGCGCCAGCAGCCCGGGACAGTATAGCAATCAGCCCCAGCATTTT. The chain has TRBV4-1 and TRBJ1-5; 7 nucleotides match TRBD1. CDR3 length equals 15 residues. The V gene end was trimmed by 4 bases and the J gene end by 0 bases; junction bases not matched to a gene: 3. CDR1 MGHRA and CDR2 YSYEKL come from the germline V gene.

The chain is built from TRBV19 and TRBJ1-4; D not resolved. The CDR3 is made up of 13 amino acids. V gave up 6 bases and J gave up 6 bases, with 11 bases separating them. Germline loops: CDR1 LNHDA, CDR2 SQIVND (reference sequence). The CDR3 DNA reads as TGTGCCAGTAGAAGGCAGGACTATGAAAAACTGTTTTTT. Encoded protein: CASRRQDYEKLFF.

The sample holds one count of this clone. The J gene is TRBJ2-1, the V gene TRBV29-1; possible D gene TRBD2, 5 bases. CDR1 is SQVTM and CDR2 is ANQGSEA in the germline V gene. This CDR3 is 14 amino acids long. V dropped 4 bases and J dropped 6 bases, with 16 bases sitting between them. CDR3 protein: CSVVWLASINEQFF. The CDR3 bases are TGCAGCGTTGTTTGGCTAGCTTCAATCAATGAGCAGTTCTTC.

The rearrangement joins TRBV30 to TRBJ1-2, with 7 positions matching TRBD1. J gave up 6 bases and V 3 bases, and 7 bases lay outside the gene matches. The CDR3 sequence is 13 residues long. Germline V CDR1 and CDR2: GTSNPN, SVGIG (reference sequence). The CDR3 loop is CAWSPQGRHGYTF. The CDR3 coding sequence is TGTGCCTGGAGCCCACAGGGGCGCCATGGCTACACCTTC.

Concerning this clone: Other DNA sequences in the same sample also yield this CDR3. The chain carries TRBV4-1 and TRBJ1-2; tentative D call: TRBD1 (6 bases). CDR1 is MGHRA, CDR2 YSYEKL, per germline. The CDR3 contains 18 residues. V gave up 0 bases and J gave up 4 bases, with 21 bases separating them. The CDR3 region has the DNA TGCGCCAGCAGCCAAGAGGCACAGCTAACAAGGGGGGGCTATGGCTACACCTTC. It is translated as CASSQEAQLTRGGYGYTF.

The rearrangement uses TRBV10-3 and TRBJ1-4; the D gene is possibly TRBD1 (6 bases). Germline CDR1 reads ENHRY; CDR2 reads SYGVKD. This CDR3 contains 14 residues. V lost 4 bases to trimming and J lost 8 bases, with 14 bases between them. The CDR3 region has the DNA TGTGCCATCAGTGCGGGGGGGCGCGGGGAAAAACTGTTTTTT. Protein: CAISAGGRGEKLFF.

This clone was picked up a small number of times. CDR3 protein: CASRSRGSRADTQYF. The CDR3, as DNA: TGTGCCAGCAGGTCAAGGGGAAGTAGGGCAGATACGCAGTATTTT. This rearrangement joins TRBV28 to TRBJ2-3, with a possible D match to TRBD1 (5 bases). The germline V gene encodes CDR1 MDHEN and CDR2 SYDVKM. V was clipped by 6 bases and J by 4 bases, with 17 bases between them. The CDR3 sequence is 15 residues long.

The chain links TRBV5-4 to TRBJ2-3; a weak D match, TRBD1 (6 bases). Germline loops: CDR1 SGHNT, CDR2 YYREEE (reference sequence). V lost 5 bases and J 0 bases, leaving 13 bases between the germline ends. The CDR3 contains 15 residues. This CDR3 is CASRSDRTSTDTQYF. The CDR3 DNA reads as TGTGCCAGCAGGTCGGACAGAACTAGCACAGATACGCAGTATTTT. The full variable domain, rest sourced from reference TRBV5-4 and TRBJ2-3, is ETGVTQSPTHLIKTRGQQVTLRCSSQSGHNTVSWYQQALGQGPQFIFQYYREEENGRGNFPPRFSGLQFPNYSSELNVNALELDDSALYLCASRSDRTSTDTQYFGPGTRLTVL.

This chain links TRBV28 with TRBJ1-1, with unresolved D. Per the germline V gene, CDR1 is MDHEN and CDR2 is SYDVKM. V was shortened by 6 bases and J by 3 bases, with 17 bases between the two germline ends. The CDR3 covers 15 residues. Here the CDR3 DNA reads TGTGCCAGCAGCCCGGGAGGTTCTAAGGACACTGAAGCTTTCTTT. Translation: CASSPGGSKDTEAFF.

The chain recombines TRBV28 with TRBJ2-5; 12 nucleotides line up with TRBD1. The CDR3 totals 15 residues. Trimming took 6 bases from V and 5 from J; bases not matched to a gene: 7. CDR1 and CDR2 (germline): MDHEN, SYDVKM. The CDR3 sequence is CASRAGGQGAETQYF. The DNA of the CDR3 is TGTGCCAGCAGGGCCGGGGGACAGGGGGCTGAGACCCAGTACTTC.

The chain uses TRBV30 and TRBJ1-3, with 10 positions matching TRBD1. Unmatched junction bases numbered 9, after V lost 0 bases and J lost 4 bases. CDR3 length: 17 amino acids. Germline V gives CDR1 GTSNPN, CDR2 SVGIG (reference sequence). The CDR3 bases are TGTGCCTGGAGTGTGGGAGGGACAGGGGATTTAGGAAACACCATATATTTT. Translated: CAWSVGGTGDLGNTIYF.

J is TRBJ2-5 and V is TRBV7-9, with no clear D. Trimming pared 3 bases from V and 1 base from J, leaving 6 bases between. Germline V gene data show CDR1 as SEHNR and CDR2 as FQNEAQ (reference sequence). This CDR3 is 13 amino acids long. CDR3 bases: TGTGCCAGCAGCTTTCTCGGCCAAGAGACCCAGTACTTC. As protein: CASSFLGQETQYF.

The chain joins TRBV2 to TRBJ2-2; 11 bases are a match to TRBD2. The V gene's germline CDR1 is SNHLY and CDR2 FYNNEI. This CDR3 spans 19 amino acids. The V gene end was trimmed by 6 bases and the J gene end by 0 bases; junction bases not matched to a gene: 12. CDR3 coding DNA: TGTGCCAGCAGAGTCAAGAGGACTAGCGGGTTAACGAACACCGGGGAGCTGTTTTTT. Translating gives CASRVKRTSGLTNTGELFF.